A single sample is the source of the 18 T cell receptor beta chains below, sequenced in a study of a mutant IDH1 vaccine in newly diagnosed glioma. No antigen has been identified for these receptors. Libraries were prepared by immunoSEQ multiplex PCR; TCRdb keeps only in-frame clonotypes and omits some of them. In the table there are over 45,000 clones, around 84% of which are singletons. Time point of the sample: week 5, during vaccination. A single vaccine dose contained 300 ug of mutant IDH1 20-mer peptide, and topical imiquimod was used with it. The sequencing here drew on PBMCs, taken from a glioma patient whose treatment included an IDH1 peptide vaccine. These receptors originate from a woman aged 45-60 years with glioma.

The chain uses TRBV5-1 and TRBJ2-6, with D perhaps matching TRBD1 (5 bases). CDR1 is SGHRS, CDR2 YFSETQ, per germline. V lost 1 base, J lost 0 bases, and 14 bases lay in between. This CDR3 is built from 18 residues. CDR3 protein: CASSLPSLTASGANVLTF. The DNA of the CDR3 is TGCGCCAGCAGCTTGCCTTCACTGACAGCCTCTGGGGCCAACGTCCTGACTTTC.

The chain is built from TRBV15 and TRBJ2-6; D unresolved. V dropped 8 bases and J dropped 1 base, with 15 bases sitting between them. CDR1 LNHNV and CDR2 YYDKDF come from the germline V gene (reference sequence). This CDR3 spans 16 amino acids. The CDR3 spells CATLFRGKSGANVLTF. CDR3 in DNA: TGTGCCACCTTGTTTCGCGGCAAGTCTGGGGCCAACGTCCTGACTTTC.

The chain recombines TRBV29-1 with TRBJ1-1; possibly TRBD1 for D (6 bases). This CDR3 spans 13 amino acids. From germline, CDR1 is SQVTM and CDR2 ANQGSEA. Trimming took off 8 bases at V and 1 base at J, with 14 bases between the two ends. The DNA for the CDR3 is TGCAGCCTGACGGGGGCGGGGAACACTGAAGCTTTCTTT. Translating gives CSLTGAGNTEAFF.

CDR3 nucleotide sequence: TGTGCCAGCAGCTTAGAGTCCTCTAGCGGGGGGGGTGAGCAGTTCTTC. It encodes CASSLESSSGGGEQFF. The chain has TRBV11-2 and TRBJ2-1, with 12 bases identical to TRBD2. CDR1 is SGHAT, CDR2 FQNNGV, per germline. The CDR3 covers 16 residues. V trimming: 0 bases; J trimming: 9 bases; junction bases outside the gene matches: 6.

The DNA for the CDR3 is TGTGCCAGCAGCTTAATATATGCTAATGGGTACGAGCAGTACTTC. Its protein is CASSLIYANGYEQYF. This chain uses TRBV7-6 with TRBJ2-7; D is undetermined. The germline V and J ends were trimmed by 2 bases and 4 bases, with 15 bases remaining between them. The germline V gene encodes CDR1 SGHVS and CDR2 FNYEAQ. The CDR3 is 15 amino acids. Together with reference TRBV7-6 and TRBJ2-7, the CDR3 gives the full variable domain: GAGVSQSPRYKVTKRGQDVALRCDPISGHVSLYWYRQALGQGPEFLTYFNYEAQQDKSGLPNDRFSAERPEGSISTLTIQRTEQRDSAMYRCASSLIYANGYEQYFGPGTRLTVT.

The V gene is TRBV6-5, the J gene TRBJ1-5, with a tentative D call TRBD1 (6 bases). CDR1 and CDR2 from the germline V gene are MNHEY and SVGAGI. The CDR3 extends over 13 amino acids. The V end lost 5 bases, the J end lost 4 bases, and 9 bases lay between the germline ends. The CDR3 sequence: CASSGQQNQPQHF. DNA of the CDR3: TGTGCCAGCAGTGGACAGCAAAATCAGCCCCAGCATTTT.

J is TRBJ2-7 and V is TRBV7-6; tentatively, D is TRBD2 (7 bases). CDR1 SGHVS and CDR2 FNYEAQ come from the germline V gene. The CDR3 loop spans 19 amino acids. Deletions cut 5 bases from V and 7 bases from J, with 33 bases between. The CDR3 coding sequence is TGTGCCAGCAGCCCGAGAGGTCGATCCGCGGGGGCTCGTTCTCAAGAGCAGTACTTC. Translation: CASSPRGRSAGARSQEQYF.

The chain recombines TRBV6-6 with TRBJ2-7, with D possibly matching TRBD1 (5 bases). The CDR3 consists of 14 residues. V lost 2 bases, J lost 2 bases, and 10 bases lay in between. Germline CDR1 MNHNY, CDR2 SVGAGI (reference sequence). The DNA of the CDR3 is TGTGCCAGCAGTTACAACCAGGGCGCCTACGAGCAGTACTTC. Translated: CASSYNQGAYEQYF.

V and J are TRBV18 and TRBJ2-6; tentative D call: TRBD1 (6 bases). CDR1 KGHSH and CDR2 LQKENI come from the germline V gene. The CDR3 has 15 amino acids. The ends were cut back, 6 bases at V and 14 bases at J, with 23 bases in the middle. The CDR3 sequence: CASSQDRTSVSILTF. The CDR3 coding sequence is TGTGCCAGCTCGCAAGACAGGACTTCAGTCAGTATCCTGACTTTC.

The chain is built from TRBV7-8 and TRBJ1-2; D is possibly TRBD1 (6 bases). Germline assignment: CDR1 SGHVS and CDR2 FQNEAQ. The CDR3 has 12 residues. Trimming removed 3 bases at V and 7 bases at J, with 9 bases between. The CDR3 DNA is TGTGCCAGCAGCTTGGGGGGGGCTGGCTACACCTTC. Protein sequence: CASSLGGAGYTF.

The chain joins TRBV9 to TRBJ1-4, with 7 bases that match TRBD1. V lost 4 bases, J lost 8 bases, and 8 bases stayed unmatched. This CDR3 contains 14 residues. Germline lookup yields CDR1 SGDLS and CDR2 YYNGEE. For the CDR3, the DNA is TGTGCCAGCAGCACTAGGGGGCTGGGGGAAAAACTGTTTTTT. Translating gives CASSTRGLGEKLFF.

This sequence joins TRBV5-6 and TRBJ1-5; no reliable D call. The germline gives CDR1 SGHDT, CDR2 YYEEEE. Trimming took off 0 bases at V and 6 bases at J, with 10 bases between the two ends. This CDR3 contains 14 residues. The CDR3 DNA sequence: TGTGCCAGCAGCTTGGGGGGTTGGAGTCAGCCCCAGCATTTT. Translating it yields CASSLGGWSQPQHF. The full variable domain, its missing parts supplied by reference TRBV5-6 and TRBJ1-5, is DAGVTQSPTHLIKTRGQQVTLRCSPKSGHDTVSWYQQALGQGPQFIFQYYEEEERQRGNFPDRFSGHQFPNYSSELNVNALLLGDSALYLCASSLGGWSQPQHFGDGTRLSIL.

This chain connects TRBV6-1 to TRBJ2-7, with D maybe TRBD2 (6 bases). The CDR3 is made up of 17 amino acids. CDR1 MNHNS and CDR2 SASEGT come from the germline V gene. The V gene lost 2 bases and the J gene lost 8 bases, with 25 bases spanning the gap. The CDR3: CASSELGGSMGGPKQYF. In DNA form, the CDR3 reads TGTGCCAGCAGTGAATTGGGGGGTTCCATGGGGGGACCAAAGCAGTACTTC.

CDR3 sequence reads: CASSRRGRTYEQYF. The CDR3 DNA sequence: TGTGCCAGCAGCCGACGAGGCAGGACCTACGAGCAGTACTTC. The rearrangement joins TRBV27 to TRBJ2-7; no clear D gene. Trimming shortened V by 6 bases and J by 2 bases, and 14 bases separated the two germline ends. Germline values: CDR1 MNHEY, CDR2 SMNVEV (reference sequence). CDR3 length: 14 residues.

The rearrangement uses TRBV7-8 and TRBJ2-7; maybe TRBD2 (6 bases). The germline V gene encodes CDR1 SGHVS and CDR2 FQNEAQ. This CDR3 contains 13 residues. Trimming took off 0 bases at V and 7 bases at J, with 10 bases between the two ends. The CDR3 protein is CASSLAGGYEQYF. In nucleotides, the CDR3 is TGTGCCAGCAGCTTAGCGGGGGGATATGAGCAGTACTTC.

The rearrangement joins TRBV5-1 to TRBJ1-4; no clear D. The CDR3 consists of 16 residues. Germline values: CDR1 SGHRS, CDR2 YFSETQ. V was clipped by 0 bases and J by 3 bases, with 12 bases between them. CDR3 loop: CASSLERSGSNEKLFF. CDR3 nucleotide sequence: TGCGCCAGCAGCTTGGAAAGGAGCGGGTCTAATGAAAAACTGTTTTTT.

The chain employs TRBV18 and TRBJ1-3; 8 bases are shared with TRBD1. The CDR3 covers 16 residues. In germline, CDR1 is KGHSH, CDR2 LQKENI. The V gene end was trimmed by 4 bases and the J gene end by 0 bases; junction bases not matched to a gene: 5. DNA for the CDR3: TGTGCCAGCTCACACGGACAGGGCTCCTCTGGAAACACCATATATTTT. Amino acid sequence: CASSHGQGSSGNTIYF. Complete variable domain (other parts from reference TRBV18 and TRBJ1-3): NAGVMQNPRHLVRRRGQEARLRCSPMKGHSHVYWYRQLPEEGLKFMVYLQKENIIDESGMPKERFSAEFPKEGPSILRIQQVVRGDSAAYFCASSHGQGSSGNTIYFGEGSWLTVV.

The sample holds one count of this clone. The rearrangement joins TRBV27 to TRBJ1-1; 7 positions match TRBD1. This CDR3 comprises 17 residues. Germline V lookup: CDR1 MNHEY, CDR2 SMNVEV (reference sequence). V was pared by 0 bases and J by 0 bases, with 7 bases of the junction left unmatched. The CDR3 DNA is TGTGCCAGCAGTTTATCCCCCGGGACAGCGATGAACACTGAAGCTTTCTTT. This codes for CASSLSPGTAMNTEAFF.